This is a list of T cell receptor beta chains from one sample in a study of blood T cells in healthy people across ages. One entry per CDR3 protein results from TCRdb running MiXCR on the 5' RACE reads. The sample records roughly 1.5 million distinct CDR3 sequences, under 55% being singletons. Sequenced material: blood. The receptors come from a woman aged 18-29 years in good health. CDR3s include the opening cysteine and the closing phenylalanine or tryptophan.

v_call,j_call,cdr3_aa
TRBV7-6,TRBJ2-3,CASSLAVAITDTQYF
TRBV7-2,TRBJ2-7,CASSTLGADYYEQYF
TRBV5-1,TRBJ1-2,CASSLEGADYGYTF
TRBV6-1,TRBJ1-1,CASSETNGGNTEAFF
TRBV28,TRBJ2-6,CASSRGHAAGANVLTF
TRBV4-3,TRBJ2-7,CASSPNSGPSSYEQYF
TRBV20-1,NA,CSFPGTSGLEQYF
TRBV24-1,TRBJ2-1,CATSDSGERSYNEQFF
TRBV4-1,TRBJ1-2,CASSQHVTNYGYTF
TRBV27,TRBJ2-3,CASSLKAATDTQYF
TRBV5-1,TRBJ1-1,CASSRDGVSTEAFF
TRBV5-1,TRBJ2-3,CASSDRSGPSTDTQYF
TRBV7-9,TRBJ1-1,CASSLGAYSGGGTEAFF
TRBV7-9,NA,CASSFSAEQYF
TRBV29-1,TRBJ2-1,CSCLGGRAFIDEQFF
TRBV7-8,TRBJ1-6,CASSTQGWDSPLHF
TRBV6-1,TRBJ2-3,CASSGTGFTDTQYF
TRBV27,TRBJ2-3,CASSLWAATAHPSTDTQYF
TRBV7-9,TRBJ2-1,CASSSRVTGYINEQFF
TRBV10-3,TRBJ2-7,CAIGRLASYNEQYF
TRBV7-9,TRBJ2-3,CASSAQFSTDTQYF
TRBV21-1,TRBJ1-2,CASSKEGHSAYGYTF
TRBV12-3/TRBV12-4,TRBJ1-4,CASSLRGGRDEKLFF
TRBV28,TRBJ2-7,CASSLGTMGEQYF
TRBV6-2/TRBV6-3,TRBJ2-7,CASSYGKVSYEQYF
TRBV7-6,TRBJ1-6,CASSLRGEVSPLHF
TRBV20-1,TRBJ2-7,CSAHLLGRYEQYF
TRBV5-1,TRBJ2-5,CASSLRIAGVNKQYF
TRBV28,TRBJ1-4,CASSTPGQGNEKLFF
TRBV9,TRBJ1-2,CASSVVSYGYTF
TRBV15,TRBJ2-3,CATSRVLDGADTQYF
TRBV5-5,TRBJ1-5,CASSPSSAAPQHF
TRBV27,TRBJ2-5,CASSLSKRETQYF
TRBV6-1,TRBJ2-3,CASSEDTSGGVTDTQYF
TRBV20-1,TRBJ2-5,CSARGVTSWYYNEQYF
TRBV4-1,TRBJ1-2,CASSQGARQLNYGYTF
TRBV4-1,TRBJ1-5,CASSQDGGLNQPQHF
TRBV6-1,TRBJ1-1,CASSDWGAGTEAFF
TRBV7-9,TRBJ2-7,CASSFKAAYEQYF
TRBV29-1,TRBJ1-2,CSVYSGGNYGYTF
TRBV29-1,TRBJ1-2,CSVEDSWDGYTF